Described below is a single T cell receptor beta chain sequence and its context. The data were taken from a study of control samples from healthy donors and cancer patients. V lost 2 bases and J lost 2, with 9 bases in between. The CDR3 is made up of 13 amino acids. CDR1 is GTSNPN, CDR2 SVGIG, per germline (reference sequence). Some clones are missing from TCRdb's copy, which holds only in-frame ones; the method was immunoSEQ multiplex PCR. The sample consists of 120,000 or so clones, 89% of them appearing once. The clonotype originates from a man over 45 in good health. The gene calls are TRBV30 and TRBJ1-2; D unresolved. The sequenced sample consisted of blood. This CDR3 reads CAWSHPVNYGYTF. The CDR3 DNA is TGTGCCTGGAGTCACCCGGTGAACTATGGCTACACCTTC.